Detailed here is one T cell receptor (beta chain). The entry originates in a study of blood T cell repertoires in COVID-19. As for the study in general: Donors in the United States, Italy and Spain gave samples during acute or convalescent COVID-19. PBMCs, B-cell-depleted T cells, or T cells were the source of the cDNA or gDNA that made up the material.

Authors' processing steps: Reference gene primer amplification yielded estimated nucleated cell counts. Assay used: immunoSEQ multiplex PCR; TCRdb lists only in-frame clones, some missing. V, J and clone size derive from that table, while D and trimming were established from the DNA sequence. The repertoire has 25,000 to 35,000 clones, around nine tenths of them found once; the top ten carry approximately 5%. CDR1 and CDR2 (germline): SGHRS, YFSETQ. The length of the CDR3 is 15 residues. V was pared by 0 bases and J by 4 bases, with 12 bases between. This receptor was taken from a human donor in a cohort sampled during active COVID-19. V and J are TRBV5-1 and TRBJ2-3, with a weak D call TRBD1 (5 bases). Sequencing used peripheral blood. The CDR3 DNA reads as TGCGCCAGCAGCTTGGCTGTTCAGGGTGCAGATACGCAGTATTTT. Amino acids: CASSLAVQGADTQYF.